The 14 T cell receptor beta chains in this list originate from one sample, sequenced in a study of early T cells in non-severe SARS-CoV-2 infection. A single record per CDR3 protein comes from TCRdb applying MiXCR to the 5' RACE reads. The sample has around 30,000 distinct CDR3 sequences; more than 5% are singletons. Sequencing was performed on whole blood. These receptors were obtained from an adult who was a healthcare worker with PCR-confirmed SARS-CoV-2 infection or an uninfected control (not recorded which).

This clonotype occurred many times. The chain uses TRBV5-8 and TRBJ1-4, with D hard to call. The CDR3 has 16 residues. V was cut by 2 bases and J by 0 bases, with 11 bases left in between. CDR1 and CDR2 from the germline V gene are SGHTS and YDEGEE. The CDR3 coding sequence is TGTGCCAGCAGCTTTGGCAGGACTGCAACTAATGAAAAACTGTTTTTT. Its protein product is CASSFGRTATNEKLFF.

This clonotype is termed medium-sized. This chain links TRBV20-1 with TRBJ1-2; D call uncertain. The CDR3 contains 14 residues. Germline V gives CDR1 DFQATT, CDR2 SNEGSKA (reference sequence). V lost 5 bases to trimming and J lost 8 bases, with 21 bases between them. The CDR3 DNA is TGCAGTGCTGTGGAGCCGAAGAGTTCCTGGGGCTACACCTTC. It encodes CSAVEPKSSWGYTF.

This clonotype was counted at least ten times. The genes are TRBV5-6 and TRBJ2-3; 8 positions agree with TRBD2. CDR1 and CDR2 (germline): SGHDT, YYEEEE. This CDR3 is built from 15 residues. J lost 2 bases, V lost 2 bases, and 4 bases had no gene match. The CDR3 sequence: CASSFLAGNTDTQYF. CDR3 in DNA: TGTGCCAGCAGCTTCTTAGCGGGGAACACAGATACGCAGTATTTT.

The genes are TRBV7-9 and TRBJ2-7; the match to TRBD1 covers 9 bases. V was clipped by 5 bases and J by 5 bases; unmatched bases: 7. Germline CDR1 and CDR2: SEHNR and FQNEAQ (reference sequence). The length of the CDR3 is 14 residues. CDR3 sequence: CASSPDRGKHEQYF. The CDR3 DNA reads TGTGCCAGCAGCCCGGACAGGGGAAAGCACGAGCAGTACTTC. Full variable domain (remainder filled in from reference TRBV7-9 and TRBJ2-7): DTGVSQNPRHKITKRGQNVTFRCDPISEHNRLYWYRQTLGQGPEFLTYFQNEAQLEKSRLLSDRFSAERPKGSFSTLEIQRTEQGDSAMYLCASSPDRGKHEQYFGPGTRLTVT.

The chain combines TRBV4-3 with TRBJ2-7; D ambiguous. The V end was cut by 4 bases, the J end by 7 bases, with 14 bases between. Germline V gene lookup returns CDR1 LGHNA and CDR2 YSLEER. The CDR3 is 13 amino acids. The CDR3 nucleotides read TGCGCCAGCAGCCTTCGGAGCTCTGGGGAGCAGTACTTC. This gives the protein CASSLRSSGEQYF.

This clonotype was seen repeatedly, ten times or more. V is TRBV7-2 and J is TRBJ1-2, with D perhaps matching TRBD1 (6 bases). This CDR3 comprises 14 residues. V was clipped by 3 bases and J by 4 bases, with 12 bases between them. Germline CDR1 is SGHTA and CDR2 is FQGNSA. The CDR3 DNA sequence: TGTGCCAGCAGCTTTAGGGGGAGACGCTATGGCTACACCTTC. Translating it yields CASSFRGRRYGYTF.

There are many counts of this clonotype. CDR3 region: CASSSSLSTDTQYF. The CDR3 nucleotides are TGTGCCAGCAGCTCCTCCCTAAGCACAGATACGCAGTATTTT. The chain combines TRBV5-5 with TRBJ2-3; D remains ambiguous. V was trimmed by 3 bases and J by 0 bases, leaving 8 bases between them. Germline V lookup: CDR1 SGHKS, CDR2 YYEKEE (reference sequence). The CDR3 is 14 residues long.

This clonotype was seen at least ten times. The CDR3 here is CSVEQATGENYEQYF. Written as DNA, the CDR3 is TGCAGCGTTGAACAGGCGACAGGAGAGAACTACGAGCAGTACTTC. This chain connects TRBV29-1 to TRBJ2-7; possibly TRBD1 for D (6 bases). The V end lost 2 bases, the J end lost 3 bases, and 17 bases lay between the germline ends. Germline assignment: CDR1 SQVTM and CDR2 ANQGSEA. This CDR3 is 15 amino acids long.

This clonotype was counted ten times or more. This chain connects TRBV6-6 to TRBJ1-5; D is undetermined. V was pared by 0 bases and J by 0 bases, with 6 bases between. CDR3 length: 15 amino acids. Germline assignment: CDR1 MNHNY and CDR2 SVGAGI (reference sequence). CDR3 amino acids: CASSYSGDSNQPQHF. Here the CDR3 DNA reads TGTGCCAGCAGTTACTCTGGGGATAGCAATCAGCCCCAGCATTTT.

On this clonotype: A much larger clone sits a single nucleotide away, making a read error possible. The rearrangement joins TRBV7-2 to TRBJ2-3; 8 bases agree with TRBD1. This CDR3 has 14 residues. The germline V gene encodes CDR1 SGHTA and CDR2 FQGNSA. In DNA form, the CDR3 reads TGTGCCAACAGCCCGGACAGGGGCACAGATACGCAGTATTTT. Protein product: CANSPDRGTDTQYF.

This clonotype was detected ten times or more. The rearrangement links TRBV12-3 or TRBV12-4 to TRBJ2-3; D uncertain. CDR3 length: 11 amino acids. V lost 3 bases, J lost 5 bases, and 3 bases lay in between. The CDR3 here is CASSLGDTQYF. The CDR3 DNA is TGTGCCAGCAGTTTGGGAGATACGCAGTATTTT.

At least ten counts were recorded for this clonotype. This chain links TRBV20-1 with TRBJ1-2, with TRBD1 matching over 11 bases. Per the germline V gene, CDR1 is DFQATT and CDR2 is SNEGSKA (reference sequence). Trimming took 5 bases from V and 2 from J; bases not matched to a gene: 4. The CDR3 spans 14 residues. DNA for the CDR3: TGCAGTGCTGGGACAGGGGGACTAAACTATGGCTACACCTTC. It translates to CSAGTGGLNYGYTF.

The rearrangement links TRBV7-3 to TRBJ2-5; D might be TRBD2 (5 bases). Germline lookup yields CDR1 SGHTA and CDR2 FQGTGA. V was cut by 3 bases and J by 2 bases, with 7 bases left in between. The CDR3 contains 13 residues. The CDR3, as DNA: TGTGCCAGCAGCTTGACTACACAAGAGACCCAGTACTTC. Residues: CASSLTTQETQYF. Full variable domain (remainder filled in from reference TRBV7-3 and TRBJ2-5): GAGVSQTPSNKVTEKGKYVELRCDPISGHTALYWYRQSLGQGPEFLIYFQGTGAADDSGLPNDRFFAVRPEGSVSTLKIQRTERGDSAVYLCASSLTTQETQYFGPGTRLLVL.

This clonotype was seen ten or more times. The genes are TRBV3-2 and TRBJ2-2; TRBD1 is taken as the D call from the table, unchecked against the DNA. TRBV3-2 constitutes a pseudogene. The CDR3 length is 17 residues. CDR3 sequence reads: CASSQDRPWGNTGELFF. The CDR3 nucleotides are TGTGCCAGCAGCCAAGACCGACCCTGGGGAAACACCGGGGAGCTGTTTTTT.